A selection of T cell receptor beta chains follows, all from one sample in a study of T cell responses to AZD1222 COVID-19 vaccine. This table comes from immunoSEQ multiplex PCR, and its TCRdb copy is limited to in-frame clones, with some not included. The table lists some 81,000 clones, around 90% of them singletons, with around 10% in the top ten. This specimen consisted of peripheral blood, obtained 28 days after the second AZD1222 dose. These receptors came from an adult who received the AZD1222 COVID-19 vaccine. CDR3s include the opening cysteine and the closing phenylalanine or tryptophan. Size tells how often a clone was seen (once, few, many) or the class of an expanded clone, and some rows leave it out.

14,NA,TRBV6-6,TRBJ1-2,CASSYDGAANGYTF
15,NA,TRBV7-3,TRBJ2-1,CASSSRTSGSNEQFF
15,NA,TRBV27,TRBJ2-1,CASSYTGTSYNEQFF
14,NA,TRBV5-6,TRBJ2-7,CASTSRTGYYEQYF
11,NA,TRBV27,TRBJ1-2,CASGTGFGYTF
15,NA,TRBV9,TRBJ1-2,CASSVVRKGNYGYTF
13,NA,TRBV10-1,TRBJ1-1,CASSMTGDTEAFF
15,NA,TRBV9,TRBJ2-1,CASSVEGGGYNEQFF
15,once,TRBV28,TRBJ1-2,CASSLGVWQGHGYTF
15,NA,TRBV6-5,TRBJ1-1,CASSYSPTGGNEAFF
16,NA,TRBV7-9,TRBJ2-1,CASSLALAGTYNEQFF